The clone carrying this T cell receptor (beta chain) was seen once. Its antigen is currently unknown. Germline CDR1 and CDR2: SNHLY and FYNNEI. The J segment lost 1 base and the V segment lost 5 bases, leaving 5 bases of the junction unmatched. This CDR3 region has 15 residues. The data originate from a study of shared clonotypes between healthy human individuals. Study at large: CD4 naive and CD4 memory each took three plates per donor, while CD8 naive took two and CD8 memory one.

Findings and caveats of the study: It was the non-shared clonotypes that had lower generation probabilities than clonotypes shared by all four donors.

TCRdb keeps only in-frame clones here, not all; method: immunoSEQ multiplex PCR. The repertoire holds 1.6 million or so clones, with approximately 98.5% as singletons. This clonotype originated in a man aged 25-40 years in good health. The chain combines TRBV2 with TRBJ2-1; 7 nucleotides match TRBD1. The specimen was naive CD4+ T cells sorted from blood. Subset here: CD45RA+ positively selected. The CDR3 DNA sequence: TGTGCCAGCAGTACAGACAGGGAGTCCTACAATGAGCAGTTCTTC. Translation gives CASSTDRESYNEQFF. The full variable domain, its missing parts supplied by reference TRBV2 and TRBJ2-1, is EPEVTQTPSHQVTQMGQEVILRCVPISNHLYFYWYRQILGQKVEFLVSFYNNEISEKSEIFDDQFSVERPDGSNFTLKIRSTKLEDSAMYFCASSTDRESYNEQFFGPGTRLTVL.